This T cell receptor beta chain appears in the sequencing data of a study of vaccination and CD4 T cells after COVID-19. The overall study: Following dose two, a median around 69 days (range 14 to 241) passed before post-vaccine samples were taken. Whole-study findings and limits: Looking at convalescent patients, a median roughly 83% of reactive clones were present only post-vaccination.

V trimming: 4 bases; J trimming: 4 bases; junction bases outside the gene matches: 21. Germline CDR1 SGHTA, CDR2 FQGNSA. CDR3 size: 20 residues. Regarding this clonotype: Its antigen is still unknown.

TCRdb processed the PCR reads anew with MiXCR; each CDR3 protein has one entry. Found here are around 20,000 distinct CDR3 sequences, 50% to 60% of them singletons; the top ten hold over 0.75%. Every positive PCR date fell between March and December 2020, earlier than the US Alpha, Beta and Delta variants. The V gene is TRBV7-2, the J gene TRBJ2-1; 8 nucleotides match TRBD1. The source was CD4+ T cells from blood, collected before SARS-CoV-2 vaccination. The TCR comes from a human donor who had recovered from COVID-19. In DNA form, the CDR3 reads TGTGCCAGCAGCTCTACCCCGGACAGGGTCAGGCATCGTTGGTACAATGAGCAGTTCTTC. This gives the protein CASSSTPDRVRHRWYNEQFF.